These T cell receptor beta chains were read from a single sample in a study of blood T cell repertoires in COVID-19. Profiled with immunoSEQ multiplex PCR; TCRdb holds only in-frame clones, not every one. Of roughly 60,000 clones in the sample, about 86% are singletons; the top ten hold approximately 1.2%. The sample comprised peripheral blood. All receptors come from a man aged 40-49 years with acute or convalescent COVID-19. Both conserved end residues are part of each CDR3. Fields, in order: D gene, clone size, V gene, J gene, CDR3 protein, CDR3 DNA. A D gene is named only where the DNA matches it firmly. Rows give clone size only sometimes, using once, few, many, or a class for an expanded clone.

D gene: .
clone size: .
V gene: TRBV7-7
J gene: TRBJ2-5
CDR3 protein: CASSVRWQEETQYF
CDR3 DNA: TGTGCCAGCAGCGTTAGGTGGCAGGAAGAGACCCAGTACTTC

D gene: .
clone size: once
V gene: TRBV7-8
J gene: TRBJ1-6
CDR3 protein: CASSLVGGRSYNSPLHF
CDR3 DNA: TGTGCCAGCAGCTTAGTTGGGGGCCGCTCCTATAATTCACCCCTCCACTTT

D gene: .
clone size: .
V gene: TRBV2
J gene: TRBJ1-5
CDR3 protein: CASSETLQGSGQPQHF
CDR3 DNA: TGTGCCAGCAGTGAAACCCTACAGGGTTCCGGTCAGCCCCAGCATTTT

D gene: TRBD1
clone size: .
V gene: TRBV7-6
J gene: TRBJ2-7
CDR3 protein: CASSSRDRAIYEQYF
CDR3 DNA: TGTGCCAGCAGCTCACGGGACAGGGCAATCTACGAGCAGTACTTC

D gene: TRBD1
clone size: .
V gene: TRBV6-2/TRBV6-3
J gene: TRBJ2-7
CDR3 protein: CASSPGGEQYF
CDR3 DNA: TGTGCCAGCAGTCCAGGGGGCGAGCAGTACTTC

D gene: .
clone size: once
V gene: TRBV5-1
J gene: TRBJ2-2
CDR3 protein: CASSSDTDTGELFF
CDR3 DNA: TGCGCCAGCAGCTCCGACACCGACACCGGGGAGCTGTTTTTT

D gene: .
clone size: once
V gene: TRBV6-4
J gene: TRBJ1-2
CDR3 protein: CASSLTANYGYTF
CDR3 DNA: TGTGCCAGCAGTCTGACAGCCAACTATGGCTACACCTTC

D gene: .
clone size: .
V gene: TRBV6-6
J gene: TRBJ1-5
CDR3 protein: CASSYGLAYSNQPQHF
CDR3 DNA: TGTGCCAGCAGTTACGGGCTAGCATATAGCAATCAGCCCCAGCATTTT

D gene: .
clone size: .
V gene: TRBV29-1
J gene: TRBJ1-3
CDR3 protein: CSVPSGNTIYF
CDR3 DNA: TGCAGCGTTCCTTCTGGAAACACCATATATTTT

D gene: TRBD1
clone size: few
V gene: TRBV19
J gene: TRBJ1-1
CDR3 protein: CASSIGQGVGTEAFF
CDR3 DNA: TGTGCCAGTAGTATCGGGCAGGGGGTAGGGACTGAAGCTTTCTTT

D gene: .
clone size: .
V gene: TRBV5-1
J gene: TRBJ1-2
CDR3 protein: CASSSQGDYGYTF
CDR3 DNA: TGCGCCAGCAGCTCCCAAGGAGACTATGGCTACACCTTC

D gene: TRBD1
clone size: .
V gene: TRBV24-1
J gene: TRBJ2-7
CDR3 protein: CATSDRQGNIYEQYF
CDR3 DNA: TGTGCCACCAGTGACCGACAGGGAAACATCTACGAGCAGTACTTC

D gene: .
clone size: .
V gene: TRBV11-3
J gene: TRBJ2-3
CDR3 protein: CASTRQGAAAPADTQYF
CDR3 DNA: TGTGCCAGCACCCGCCAGGGCGCTGCCGCACCGGCAGATACGCAGTATTTT

D gene: TRBD2
clone size: .
V gene: TRBV2
J gene: TRBJ2-3
CDR3 protein: CASRVAGVLGEQYF
CDR3 DNA: TGTGCCAGCAGAGTAGCGGGGGTCCTGGGCGAGCAGTATTTT

D gene: TRBD1
clone size: .
V gene: TRBV18
J gene: TRBJ1-2
CDR3 protein: CASSPGQLTNYGYTF
CDR3 DNA: TGTGCCAGCTCACCGGGACAGCTAACTAACTATGGCTACACCTTC

D gene: TRBD1
clone size: .
V gene: TRBV5-4
J gene: TRBJ1-1
CDR3 protein: CASSLGSGQVNTEAFF
CDR3 DNA: TGTGCCAGCAGCTTGGGATCGGGACAGGTAAACACTGAAGCTTTCTTT

D gene: .
clone size: .
V gene: TRBV7-6
J gene: TRBJ2-3
CDR3 protein: CASSLGVGGTDTQYF
CDR3 DNA: TGTGCCAGCAGCTTAGGTGTCGGGGGCACAGATACGCAGTATTTT

D gene: .
clone size: .
V gene: TRBV29-1
J gene: TRBJ2-3
CDR3 protein: CSVGLSSGDTQYF
CDR3 DNA: TGCAGCGTAGGACTTTCCTCGGGAGATACGCAGTATTTT

D gene: .
clone size: once
V gene: TRBV9
J gene: TRBJ1-1
CDR3 protein: CASSVRQENTEAFF
CDR3 DNA: TGTGCCAGCAGCGTGCGACAGGAGAACACTGAAGCTTTCTTT

D gene: .
clone size: .
V gene: TRBV11-2
J gene: TRBJ2-2
CDR3 protein: CASSLASSGELFF
CDR3 DNA: TGTGCCAGCAGCTTAGCTAGCAGCGGGGAGCTGTTTTTT

D gene: .
clone size: .
V gene: TRBV27
J gene: TRBJ1-2
CDR3 protein: CASSRPSGYGYTF
CDR3 DNA: TGTGCCAGCAGTCGACCGAGCGGCTATGGCTACACCTTC

D gene: TRBD1
clone size: once
V gene: TRBV2
J gene: TRBJ1-2
CDR3 protein: CASSRDSNYGYTF
CDR3 DNA: TGTGCCAGCAGTCGGGACAGCAACTATGGCTACACCTTC

D gene: TRBD2
clone size: .
V gene: TRBV14
J gene: TRBJ2-1
CDR3 protein: CASSQGLLAGGEFF
CDR3 DNA: TGTGCCAGCAGCCAGGGGCTACTAGCGGGCGGGGAGTTCTTC

D gene: .
clone size: .
V gene: TRBV11-3
J gene: TRBJ2-3
CDR3 protein: CASSLFQSTDTQYF
CDR3 DNA: TGTGCCAGCAGCTTATTTCAGAGCACAGATACGCAGTATTTT